These 16 T cell receptor beta chains were sequenced from one sample in a study of blood T cell repertoires in COVID-19. The table came from immunoSEQ multiplex PCR; TCRdb's copy has only in-frame clones and leaves some out. The table includes over 200,000 clones, 90% to 95% detected once. Sequenced: peripheral blood. These receptors were obtained from a man aged 25-45 years with acute or convalescent COVID-19.

This chain joins TRBV5-5 and TRBJ1-2; 9 bases match TRBD1. Germline V gene lookup returns CDR1 SGHKS and CDR2 YYEKEE (reference sequence). The CDR3 length is 13 residues. J gave up 4 bases and V 6 bases, and 4 bases lay outside the gene matches. The CDR3 sequence: CASTGTGPYGYTF. DNA for the CDR3: TGTGCCAGCACCGGGACAGGGCCCTATGGCTACACCTTC.

The DNA of the CDR3 is TGTGCCAGCAGCGTCGGACCGGGACAGGGTCTCAATGAGCAGTTCTTC. Residues: CASSVGPGQGLNEQFF. This chain connects TRBV9 to TRBJ2-1, with TRBD1 identical over 9 bases. This CDR3 is 16 amino acids long. Unmatched junction bases numbered 9, after V lost 2 bases and J lost 6 bases. The germline CDR1 and CDR2 sequences are SGDLS and YYNGEE.

V gene TRBV7-6 combines with J gene TRBJ1-1, with D perhaps matching TRBD1 (6 bases). V was cut by 5 bases and J by 3 bases, with 10 bases left in between. This CDR3 comprises 13 residues. The germline CDR1 and CDR2 sequences are SGHVS and FNYEAQ. The CDR3, as DNA: TGTGCCAGCAGCGTACAGGGTTACACTGAAGCTTTCTTT. It yields the protein CASSVQGYTEAFF.

The rearrangement joins TRBV5-1 to TRBJ1-2; D gene ambiguous. Trimming took off 2 bases at V and 5 bases at J, with 10 bases between the two ends. This CDR3 region has 13 residues. Per germline, CDR1 SGHRS and CDR2 YFSETQ. For the CDR3, the DNA is TGCGCCAGCAGCTTCCAGGTGTCGTATGGCTACACCTTC. Amino acid sequence: CASSFQVSYGYTF.

This chain connects TRBV10-1 to TRBJ2-7; 10 bases are a match to TRBD1. This CDR3 contains 14 residues. Unmatched junction bases numbered 2, after V lost 4 bases and J lost 2 bases. Germline V gene sequence: CDR1 WNHNN, CDR2 SYGVQD (reference sequence). CDR3 bases: TGCGCCAGCAGTGGGACAGGGGGTCCCTACGAGCAGTACTTC. Translation: CASSGTGGPYEQYF.

V gene TRBV30 combines with J gene TRBJ1-3, with 9 bases matching TRBD1. Germline V lookup: CDR1 GTSNPN, CDR2 SVGIG (reference sequence). The CDR3 loop spans 14 amino acids. With V trimmed by 1 base and J by 9 bases, 7 bases remained unmatched. CDR3 amino acids: CAWSAGQGYGTIYF. The CDR3 DNA follows: TGTGCCTGGAGTGCGGGACAGGGATATGGCACCATATATTTT.

The chain has TRBV6-1 and TRBJ2-7; the match to TRBD1 covers 7 bases. Germline CDR1 is MNHNS and CDR2 is SASEGT. The CDR3 length is 18 residues. Unmatched junction bases numbered 16, after V lost 4 bases and J lost 1 base. The CDR3: CASSARQPDRARSYEQYF. In nucleotides, the CDR3 is TGTGCCAGCAGTGCCCGCCAACCAGACAGGGCAAGGTCCTACGAGCAGTACTTC.

V usage is TRBV30 and J usage is TRBJ1-5; 7 bases match TRBD1. Losses at the gene ends were 1 base for V and 5 bases for J; bases not matched to a gene: 8. Germline V gene lookup returns CDR1 GTSNPN and CDR2 SVGIG (reference sequence). CDR3 length: 15 residues. The CDR3 sequence is CAWSADRASHQPQHF. The CDR3 bases are TGTGCCTGGAGTGCAGACAGGGCAAGTCATCAGCCCCAGCATTTT.

The chain links TRBV19 to TRBJ2-7, with D possibly being TRBD2 (6 bases). With 5 bases removed from V and 2 bases from J, the gap between germline ends came to 13 bases. There are 14 residues in the CDR3. Germline CDR1 and CDR2: LNHDA and SQIVND (reference sequence). Here the CDR3 reads CASSAEGGPYEQYF. For the CDR3, the DNA is TGTGCCAGTAGTGCCGAAGGAGGGCCCTACGAGCAGTACTTC.

The V call is TRBV4-1, the J call TRBJ2-1; 15 nucleotides agree with TRBD2. J gave up 10 bases and V 4 bases, and 5 bases lay outside the gene matches. The CDR3 is made up of 15 amino acids. Germline V gene data show CDR1 as MGHRA and CDR2 as YSYEKL. The CDR3 DNA reads as TGCGCCAGCAGCCGCGGACTAGCGGGAGGGGGGGAGCAGTTCTTC. Protein: CASSRGLAGGGEQFF.

The gene calls are TRBV7-8 and TRBJ1-1; 7 nucleotides agree with TRBD1. V shed 4 bases, J shed 4 bases, and the junction held 9 bases outside the gene matches. This CDR3 region has 15 residues. CDR1 is SGHVS and CDR2 is FQNEAQ in the germline V gene. The CDR3 protein is CASSWGTAVFTEAFF. In DNA form, the CDR3 reads TGTGCCAGCAGCTGGGGGACAGCAGTCTTCACTGAAGCTTTCTTT.

V gene TRBV4-1 combines with J gene TRBJ1-1; D gene uncertain. From germline, CDR1 is MGHRA and CDR2 YSYEKL. Deletions cut 0 bases from V and 5 bases from J, with 13 bases between. This CDR3 has 15 amino acids. CDR3 bases: TGCGCCAGCAGCCAAGATAGCGGGGAAGGAACTGAAGCTTTCTTT. Amino acids: CASSQDSGEGTEAFF.

The chain employs TRBV6-5 and TRBJ1-6, with D perhaps matching TRBD1 (5 bases). The CDR3 is made up of 16 amino acids. Germline V CDR1 and CDR2: MNHEY, SVGAGI. Trimming left V 1 base short and J 9 bases short, with 16 bases between. The CDR3 sequence is CASSYYGRTRSSPLHF. The CDR3 DNA reads as TGTGCCAGCAGTTACTATGGCAGGACACGTTCTTCACCCCTCCACTTT.

The table lists this clone with a count of one. This chain joins TRBV6-2 or TRBV6-3 and TRBJ2-2, with a weak D call TRBD1 (6 bases). V was pared by 5 bases and J by 2 bases, with 9 bases between. The CDR3 contains 14 residues. Per the germline V gene, CDR1 is MNHEY and CDR2 is SVGEGT. CDR3 sequence reads: CASSQGGNTGELFF. In DNA form, the CDR3 reads TGTGCCAGCAGTCAAGGGGGAAACACCGGGGAGCTGTTTTTT.

The chain combines TRBV10-3 with TRBJ1-5, with D perhaps TRBD1 (5 bases). Germline V gives CDR1 ENHRY, CDR2 SYGVKD. The CDR3 runs to 13 residues. V dropped 4 bases and J dropped 4 bases, with 8 bases sitting between them. The CDR3 region is CAISATENQPQHF. The CDR3 bases are TGTGCCATCAGTGCGACAGAAAATCAGCCCCAGCATTTT.

This rearrangement joins TRBV28 to TRBJ2-7, with 9 bases lining up with TRBD1. The length of the CDR3 is 13 residues. Germline values: CDR1 MDHEN, CDR2 SYDVKM. J was trimmed by 7 bases and V by 4 bases; bases with no gene match: 5. The CDR3 sequence is CASSSTGGWEQYF. DNA of the CDR3: TGTGCCAGCAGTTCAACAGGGGGCTGGGAGCAGTACTTC.